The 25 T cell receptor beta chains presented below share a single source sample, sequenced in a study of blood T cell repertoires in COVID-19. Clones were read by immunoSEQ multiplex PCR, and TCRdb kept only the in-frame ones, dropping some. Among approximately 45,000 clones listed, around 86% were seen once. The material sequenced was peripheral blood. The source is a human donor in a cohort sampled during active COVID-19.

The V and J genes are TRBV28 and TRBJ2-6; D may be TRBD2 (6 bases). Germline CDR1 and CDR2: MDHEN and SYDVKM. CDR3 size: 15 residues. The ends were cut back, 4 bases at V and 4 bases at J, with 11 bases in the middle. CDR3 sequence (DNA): TGTGCCAGCAGTTCCCCCCGGGGGGGGGCCAACGTCCTGACTTTC. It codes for CASSSPRGGANVLTF. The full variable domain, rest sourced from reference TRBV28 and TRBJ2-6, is DVKVTQSSRYLVKRTGEKVFLECVQDMDHENMFWYRQDPGLGLRLIYFSYDVKMKEKGDIPEGYSVSREKKERFSLILESASTNQTSMYLCASSSPRGGANVLTFGAGSRLTVL.

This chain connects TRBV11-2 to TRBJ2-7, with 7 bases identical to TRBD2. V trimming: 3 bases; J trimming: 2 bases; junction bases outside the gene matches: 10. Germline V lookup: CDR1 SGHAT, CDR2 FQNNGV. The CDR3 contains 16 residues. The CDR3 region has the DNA TGTGCCAGCAGCTTGATGTTTCTAGCGGCAACCTACGAGCAGTACTTC. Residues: CASSLMFLAATYEQYF.

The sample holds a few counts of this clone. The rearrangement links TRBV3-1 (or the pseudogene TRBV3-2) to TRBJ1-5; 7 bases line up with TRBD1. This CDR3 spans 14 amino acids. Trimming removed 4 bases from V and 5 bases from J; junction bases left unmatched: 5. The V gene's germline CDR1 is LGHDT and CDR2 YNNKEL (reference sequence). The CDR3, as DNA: TGTGCCAGCAGCCTTAGGACAGGCGATCAGCCCCAGCATTTT. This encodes CASSLRTGDQPQHF.

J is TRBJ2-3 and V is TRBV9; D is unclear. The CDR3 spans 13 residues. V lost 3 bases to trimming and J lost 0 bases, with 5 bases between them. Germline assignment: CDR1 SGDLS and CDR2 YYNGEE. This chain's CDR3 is CASSATSTDTQYF. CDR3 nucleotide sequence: TGTGCCAGCAGCGCGACTAGCACAGATACGCAGTATTTT.

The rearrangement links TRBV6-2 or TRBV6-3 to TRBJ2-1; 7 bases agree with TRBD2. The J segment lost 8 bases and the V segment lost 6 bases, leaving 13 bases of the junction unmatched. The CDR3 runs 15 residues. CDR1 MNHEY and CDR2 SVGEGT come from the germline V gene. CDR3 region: CASRPPGLPYDEQFF. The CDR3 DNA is TGTGCCAGCAGGCCTCCGGGACTACCATACGATGAGCAGTTCTTC.

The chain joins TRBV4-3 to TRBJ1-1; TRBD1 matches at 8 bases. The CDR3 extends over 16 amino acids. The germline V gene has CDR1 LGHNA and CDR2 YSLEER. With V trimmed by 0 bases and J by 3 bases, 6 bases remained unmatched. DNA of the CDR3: TGCGCCAGCAGCCAAGAGGGCAGGGGGCGTGACACTGAAGCTTTCTTT. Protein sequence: CASSQEGRGRDTEAFF.

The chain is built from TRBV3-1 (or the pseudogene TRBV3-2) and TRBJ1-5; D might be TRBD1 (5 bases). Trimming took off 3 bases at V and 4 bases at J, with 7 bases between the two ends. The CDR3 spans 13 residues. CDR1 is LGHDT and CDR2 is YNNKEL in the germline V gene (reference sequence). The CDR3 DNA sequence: TGTGCCAGCAGCCAGGGGCGAAATCAGCCCCAGCATTTT. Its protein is CASSQGRNQPQHF.

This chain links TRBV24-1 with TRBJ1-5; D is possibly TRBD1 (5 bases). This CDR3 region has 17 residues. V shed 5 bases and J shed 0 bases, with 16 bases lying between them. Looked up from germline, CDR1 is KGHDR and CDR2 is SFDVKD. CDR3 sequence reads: CATSADRLRYSNQPQHF. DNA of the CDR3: TGTGCCACCAGTGCTGACAGACTCCGTTATAGCAATCAGCCCCAGCATTTT.

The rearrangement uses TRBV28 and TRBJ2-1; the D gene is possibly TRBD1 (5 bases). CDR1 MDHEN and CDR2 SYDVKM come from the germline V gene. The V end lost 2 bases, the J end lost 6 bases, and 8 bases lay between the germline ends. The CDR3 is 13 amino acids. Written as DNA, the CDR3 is TGTGCCAGCAGTTTACAGGGTTCCAATGAGCAGTTCTTC. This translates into CASSLQGSNEQFF.

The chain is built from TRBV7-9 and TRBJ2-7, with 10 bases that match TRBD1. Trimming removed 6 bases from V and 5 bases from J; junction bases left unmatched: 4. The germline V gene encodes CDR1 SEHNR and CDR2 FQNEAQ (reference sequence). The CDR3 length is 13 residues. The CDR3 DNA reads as TGTGCCAGCAGAGACAGGGGGCACGACGAGCAGTACTTC. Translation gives CASRDRGHDEQYF.

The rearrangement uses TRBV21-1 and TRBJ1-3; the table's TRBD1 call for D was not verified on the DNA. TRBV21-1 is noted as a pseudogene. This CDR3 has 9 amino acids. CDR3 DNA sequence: TGTGCCACCCAAAACACCATATATTTT. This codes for CATQNTIYF.

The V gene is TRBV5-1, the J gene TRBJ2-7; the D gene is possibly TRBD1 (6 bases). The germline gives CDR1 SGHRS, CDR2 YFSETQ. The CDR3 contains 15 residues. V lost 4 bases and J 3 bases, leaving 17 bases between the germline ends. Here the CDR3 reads CASSPRDNRVYEQYF. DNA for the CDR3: TGCGCCAGCAGCCCTCGGGACAATCGGGTCTACGAGCAGTACTTC.

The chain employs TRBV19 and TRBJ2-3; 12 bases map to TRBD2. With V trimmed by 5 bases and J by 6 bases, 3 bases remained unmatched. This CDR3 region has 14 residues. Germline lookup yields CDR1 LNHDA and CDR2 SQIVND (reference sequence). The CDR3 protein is CASSFGLAGDTQYF. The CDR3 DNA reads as TGTGCCAGTAGTTTTGGACTAGCGGGGGATACGCAGTATTTT.

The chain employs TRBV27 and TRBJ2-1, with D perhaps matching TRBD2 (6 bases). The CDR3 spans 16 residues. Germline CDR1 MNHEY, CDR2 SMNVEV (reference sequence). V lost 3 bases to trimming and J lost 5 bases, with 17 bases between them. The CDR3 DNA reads TGTGCCAGCAGTTTGAGTGGAGGGATCTTCAACAATGAGCAGTTCTTC. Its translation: CASSLSGGIFNNEQFF.

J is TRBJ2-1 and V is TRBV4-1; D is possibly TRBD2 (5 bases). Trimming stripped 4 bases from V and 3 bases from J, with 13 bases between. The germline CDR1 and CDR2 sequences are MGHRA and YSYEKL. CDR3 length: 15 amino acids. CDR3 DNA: TGCGCCAGCAGCCTCCCCCCCACTAGCTACAATGAGCAGTTCTTC. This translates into CASSLPPTSYNEQFF.

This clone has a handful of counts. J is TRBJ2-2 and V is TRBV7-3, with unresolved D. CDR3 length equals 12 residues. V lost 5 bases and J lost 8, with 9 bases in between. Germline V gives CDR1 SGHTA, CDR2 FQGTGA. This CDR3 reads CASSGSPGELFF. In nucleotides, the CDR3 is TGTGCCAGCAGCGGCTCACCGGGGGAGCTGTTTTTT. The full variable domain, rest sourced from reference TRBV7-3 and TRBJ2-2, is GAGVSQTPSNKVTEKGKYVELRCDPISGHTALYWYRQSLGQGPEFLIYFQGTGAADDSGLPNDRFFAVRPEGSVSTLKIQRTERGDSAVYLCASSGSPGELFFGEGSRLTVL.

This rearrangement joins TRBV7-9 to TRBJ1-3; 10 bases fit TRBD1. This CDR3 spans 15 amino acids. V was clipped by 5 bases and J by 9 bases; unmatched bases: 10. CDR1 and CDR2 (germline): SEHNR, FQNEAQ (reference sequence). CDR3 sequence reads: CASSLDRGHVSTIYF. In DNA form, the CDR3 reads TGTGCCAGCAGCCTAGACAGGGGGCACGTTAGCACCATATATTTT.

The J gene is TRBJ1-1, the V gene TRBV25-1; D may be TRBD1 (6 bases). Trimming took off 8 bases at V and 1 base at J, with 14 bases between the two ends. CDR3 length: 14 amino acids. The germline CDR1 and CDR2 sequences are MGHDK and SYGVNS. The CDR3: CASVDRDTNTEAFF. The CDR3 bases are TGTGCCAGCGTAGACCGGGACACGAACACTGAAGCTTTCTTT.

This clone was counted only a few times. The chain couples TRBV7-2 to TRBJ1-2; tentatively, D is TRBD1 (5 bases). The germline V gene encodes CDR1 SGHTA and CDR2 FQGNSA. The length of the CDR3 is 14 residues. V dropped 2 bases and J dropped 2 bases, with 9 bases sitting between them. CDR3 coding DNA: TGTGCCAGCAGCTTATCCCAGGGCAACTATGGCTACACCTTC. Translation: CASSLSQGNYGYTF.

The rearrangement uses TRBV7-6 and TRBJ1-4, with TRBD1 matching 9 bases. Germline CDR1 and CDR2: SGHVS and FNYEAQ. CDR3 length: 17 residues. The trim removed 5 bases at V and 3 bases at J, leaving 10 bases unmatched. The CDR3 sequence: CASSPTGQGGSNEKLFF. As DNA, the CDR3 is TGTGCCAGCAGCCCAACGGGACAGGGTGGTTCTAATGAAAAACTGTTTTTT.

CDR3 DNA sequence: TGTGCCTGGAGGGGGCTAGCGGGCTACAATGAGCAGTTCTTC. Protein: CAWRGLAGYNEQFF. The rearrangement uses TRBV30 and TRBJ2-1; 8 bases align to TRBD2. V lost 3 bases, J lost 3 bases, and 4 bases stayed unmatched. Germline V lookup: CDR1 GTSNPN, CDR2 SVGIG (reference sequence). CDR3 length: 14 amino acids. Full variable domain (missing parts from reference TRBV30 and TRBJ2-1): SQTIHQWPATLVQPVGSPLSLECTVEGTSNPNLYWYRQAAGRGLQLLFYSVGIGQISSEVPQNLSASRPQDRQFILSSKKLLLSDSGFYLCAWRGLAGYNEQFFGPGTRLTVL.

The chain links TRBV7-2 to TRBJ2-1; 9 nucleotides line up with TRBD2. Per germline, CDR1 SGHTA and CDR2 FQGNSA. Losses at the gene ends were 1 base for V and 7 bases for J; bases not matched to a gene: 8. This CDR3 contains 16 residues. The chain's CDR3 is CASSLVLGGRGNEQFF. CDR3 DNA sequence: TGTGCCAGCAGCTTAGTTTTGGGCGGGAGGGGGAATGAGCAGTTCTTC.

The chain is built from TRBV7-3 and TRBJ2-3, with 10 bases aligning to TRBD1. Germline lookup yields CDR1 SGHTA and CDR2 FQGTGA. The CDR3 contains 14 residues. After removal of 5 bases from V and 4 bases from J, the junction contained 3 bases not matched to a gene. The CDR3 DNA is TGTGCCAGCAGCCGAGACAGGGGGCCAGATACGCAGTATTTT. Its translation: CASSRDRGPDTQYF.

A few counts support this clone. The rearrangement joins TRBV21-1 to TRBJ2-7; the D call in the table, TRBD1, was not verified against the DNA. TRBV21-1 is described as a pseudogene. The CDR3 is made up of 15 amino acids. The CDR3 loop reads CASPRPGREEYEQYF. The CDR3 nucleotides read TGTGCCAGCCCTAGACCCGGCAGGGAAGAGTACGAGCAGTACTTC.

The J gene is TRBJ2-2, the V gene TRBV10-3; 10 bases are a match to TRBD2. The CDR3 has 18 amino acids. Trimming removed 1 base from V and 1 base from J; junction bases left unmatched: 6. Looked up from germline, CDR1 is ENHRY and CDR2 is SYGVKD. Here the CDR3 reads CAISELGASGGNTGELFF. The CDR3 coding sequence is TGTGCCATCAGTGAGTTAGGTGCTAGCGGGGGGAACACCGGGGAGCTGTTTTTT.